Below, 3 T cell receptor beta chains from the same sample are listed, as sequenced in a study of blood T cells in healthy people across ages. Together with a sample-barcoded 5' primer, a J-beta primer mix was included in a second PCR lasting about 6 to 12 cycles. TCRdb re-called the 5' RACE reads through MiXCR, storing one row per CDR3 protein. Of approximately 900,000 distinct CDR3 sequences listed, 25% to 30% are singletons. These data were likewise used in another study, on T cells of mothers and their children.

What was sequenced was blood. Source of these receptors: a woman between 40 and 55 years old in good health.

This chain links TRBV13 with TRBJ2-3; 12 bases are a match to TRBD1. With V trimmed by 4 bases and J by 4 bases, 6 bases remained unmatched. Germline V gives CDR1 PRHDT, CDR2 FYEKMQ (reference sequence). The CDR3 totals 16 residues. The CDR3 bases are TGTGCCAGCAGCTCCCGGGACAGGGGGCGCGCAGATACGCAGTATTTT. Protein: CASSSRDRGRADTQYF.

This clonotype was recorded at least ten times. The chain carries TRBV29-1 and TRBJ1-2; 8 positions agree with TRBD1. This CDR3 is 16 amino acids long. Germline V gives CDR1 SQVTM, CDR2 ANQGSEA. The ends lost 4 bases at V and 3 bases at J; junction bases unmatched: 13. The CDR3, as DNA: TGCAGCGTTGCAAGGGACAGGAGCCACTCATACTATGGCTACACCTTC. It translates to CSVARDRSHSYYGYTF.

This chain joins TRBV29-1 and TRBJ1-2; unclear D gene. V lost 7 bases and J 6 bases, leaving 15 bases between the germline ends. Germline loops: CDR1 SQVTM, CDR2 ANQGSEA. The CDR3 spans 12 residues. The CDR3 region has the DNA TGCAGCGGTGGTCAGGAACCACATGGCTACACCTTC. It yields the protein CSGGQEPHGYTF. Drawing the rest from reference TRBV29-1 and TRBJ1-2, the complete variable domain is SAVISQKPSRDICQRGTSLTIQCQVDSQVTMMFWYRQQPGQSLTLIATANQGSEATYESGFVIDKFPISRPNLTFSTLTVSNMSPEDSSIYLCSGGQEPHGYTFGSGTRLTVV.